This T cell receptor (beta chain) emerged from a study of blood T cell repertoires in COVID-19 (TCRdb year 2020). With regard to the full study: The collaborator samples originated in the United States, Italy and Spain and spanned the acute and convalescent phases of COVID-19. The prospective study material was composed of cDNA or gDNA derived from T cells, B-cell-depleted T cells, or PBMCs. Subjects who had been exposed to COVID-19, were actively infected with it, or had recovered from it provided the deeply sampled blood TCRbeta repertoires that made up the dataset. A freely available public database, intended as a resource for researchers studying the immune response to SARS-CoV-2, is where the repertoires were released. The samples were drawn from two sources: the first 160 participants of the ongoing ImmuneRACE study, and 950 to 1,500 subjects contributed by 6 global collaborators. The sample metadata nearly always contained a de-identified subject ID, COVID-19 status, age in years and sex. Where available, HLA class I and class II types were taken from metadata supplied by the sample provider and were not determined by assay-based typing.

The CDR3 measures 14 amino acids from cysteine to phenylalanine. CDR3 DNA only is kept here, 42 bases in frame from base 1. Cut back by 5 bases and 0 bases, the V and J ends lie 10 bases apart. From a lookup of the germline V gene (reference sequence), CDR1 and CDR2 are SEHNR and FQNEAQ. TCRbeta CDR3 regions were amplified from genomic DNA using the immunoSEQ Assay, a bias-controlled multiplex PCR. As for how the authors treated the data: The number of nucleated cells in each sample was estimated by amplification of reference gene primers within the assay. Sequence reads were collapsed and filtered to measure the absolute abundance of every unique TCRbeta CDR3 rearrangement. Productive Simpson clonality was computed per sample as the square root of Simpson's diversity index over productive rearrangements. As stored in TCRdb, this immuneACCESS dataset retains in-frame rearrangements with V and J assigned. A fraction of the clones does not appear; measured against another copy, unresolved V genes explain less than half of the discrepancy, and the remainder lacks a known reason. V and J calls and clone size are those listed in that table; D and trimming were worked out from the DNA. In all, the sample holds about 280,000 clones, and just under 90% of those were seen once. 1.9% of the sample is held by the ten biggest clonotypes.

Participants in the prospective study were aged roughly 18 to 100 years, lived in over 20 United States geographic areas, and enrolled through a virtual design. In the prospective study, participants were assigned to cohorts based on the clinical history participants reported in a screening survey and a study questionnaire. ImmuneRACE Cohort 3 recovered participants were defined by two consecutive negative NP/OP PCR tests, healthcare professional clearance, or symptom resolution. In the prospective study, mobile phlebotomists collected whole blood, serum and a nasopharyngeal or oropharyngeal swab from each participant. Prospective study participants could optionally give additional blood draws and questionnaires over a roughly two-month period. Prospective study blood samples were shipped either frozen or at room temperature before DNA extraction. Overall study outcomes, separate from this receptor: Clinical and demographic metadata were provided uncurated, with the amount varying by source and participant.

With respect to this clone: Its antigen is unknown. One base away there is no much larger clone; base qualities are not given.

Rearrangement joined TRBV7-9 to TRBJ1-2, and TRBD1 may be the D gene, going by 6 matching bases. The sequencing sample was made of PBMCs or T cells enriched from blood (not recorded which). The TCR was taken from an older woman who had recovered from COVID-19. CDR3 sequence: CASSVGAANYGYTF. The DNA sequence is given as TGTGCCAGCAGCGTGGGGGCGGCTAACTATGGCTACACCTTC.